Listed here are 7 T cell receptor beta chains from one sample, sequenced in a study of long-term antiretroviral therapy in people with HIV. The assay used was immunoSEQ (version v3.0), run at survey level. Sequencing used immunoSEQ multiplex PCR; TCRdb keeps in-frame clones, though not all of them. The sample contains under 25,000 clones, about 80% of which appear only once. Source: unsorted PBMCs, taken 0.2 years after starting antiretroviral therapy. The receptor source for this set is a woman between 40 and 50 years old with HIV.

The chain links TRBV2 to TRBJ1-5, with D unclear. The CDR3 runs to 13 residues. The germline gives CDR1 SNHLY, CDR2 FYNNEI. Trimming took off 0 bases at V and 6 bases at J, with 6 bases between the two ends. The DNA for the CDR3 is TGTGCCAGCAGTGAAGCGCTGGGTCAGCCCCAGCATTTT. Translated, it gives CASSEALGQPQHF.

This chain joins TRBV9 and TRBJ2-1; 12 bases are a match to TRBD2. V lost 0 bases and J lost 9; bases outside the gene matches: 4. Germline V CDR1 and CDR2: SGDLS, YYNGEE. CDR3 length: 15 amino acids. The DNA for the CDR3 is TGTGCCAGCAGCGTAGGGACTAGCGGGGTGACTGAGCAGTTCTTC. Translation gives CASSVGTSGVTEQFF.

CDR3 sequence reads: CASSVAGGQLDGYTF. The CDR3 DNA follows: TGTGCCAGCAGCGTAGCGGGGGGGCAGTTGGATGGCTACACCTTC. This rearrangement joins TRBV9 to TRBJ1-2, with D maybe TRBD1 (6 bases). Between the trimmed V and J ends, which lost 0 bases and 6 bases, there was a span of 15 bases. The CDR3 length is 15 residues. Germline V gene data show CDR1 as SGDLS and CDR2 as YYNGEE.

This chain uses TRBV5-4 with TRBJ2-5; 7 bases align to TRBD2. Germline assignment: CDR1 SGHNT and CDR2 YYREEE (reference sequence). This CDR3 region has 14 residues. Trimming cost V 3 bases and J 5 bases; bases outside gene matches: 7. The CDR3 region has the DNA TGTGCCAGCAGCTGGGGGGGTTTGGGGGAGACCCAGTACTTC. Translating gives CASSWGGLGETQYF.

By share, this clone counts as medium-sized (0.01 to 0.1%). The rearrangement uses TRBV6-6 and TRBJ2-3, with D hard to call. The germline V gene encodes CDR1 MNHNY and CDR2 SVGAGI (reference sequence). Trimming stripped 5 bases from V and 2 bases from J, with 11 bases between. The CDR3 is 14 amino acids. Here the CDR3 reads CASSTSWVTDTQYF. The CDR3 DNA sequence: TGTGCCAGCAGTACCTCTTGGGTCACAGATACGCAGTATTTT.

This clone came up a few times. This sequence joins TRBV6-5 and TRBJ1-1; D is unclear. The CDR3 sequence is 14 residues long. The ends were cut back, 5 bases at V and 0 bases at J, with 10 bases in the middle. In germline, CDR1 is MNHEY, CDR2 SVGAGI. The CDR3 nucleotides read TGTGCCAGCAGTACCGGGGTCCTGAACACTGAAGCTTTCTTT. Its protein is CASSTGVLNTEAFF.

The genes are TRBV30 and TRBJ2-5; no reliable D call. The CDR3 extends over 13 amino acids. Trimming removed 2 bases from V and 5 bases from J, with 12 bases in between. The germline V gene encodes CDR1 GTSNPN and CDR2 SVGIG (reference sequence). The DNA for the CDR3 is TGTGCCTGGAGTATTGCAGAGTGGGAGACCCAGTACTTC. It encodes CAWSIAEWETQYF.